The 10 T cell receptor beta chains below come from one sample, sequenced in a study of OX40 agonist ivuxolimab in advanced cancers. Only in-frame clones appear in the TCRdb table, and some are missing; sequencing was by immunoSEQ multiplex PCR. Of 65,000 to 70,000 clones listed, 87% are singletons. The input for sequencing was CD4+ or CD8+ T cells sorted from blood, taken in a trial of the OX40 agonist ivuxolimab. The receptors originated from an adult with an advanced solid tumor such as melanoma, head and neck, liver or kidney cancer.

This rearrangement joins TRBV5-4 to TRBJ2-2; TRBD2 aligns across 10 bases. Germline CDR1 is SGHNT and CDR2 is YYREEE (reference sequence). The CDR3 spans 17 residues. With 4 bases clipped from V and 0 bases from J, the junction kept 6 bases outside the gene matches. The CDR3 protein is CASSRALAGANTGELFF. Here the CDR3 DNA reads TGTGCCAGCAGCAGGGCCCTAGCGGGAGCGAACACCGGGGAGCTGTTTTTT.

The chain recombines TRBV7-6 with TRBJ2-7; possible D gene TRBD1, 6 bases. The length of the CDR3 is 16 residues. CDR1 and CDR2 (germline): SGHVS, FNYEAQ. Between the trimmed V and J ends, which lost 1 base and 0 bases, there was a span of 13 bases. CDR3 DNA: TGTGCCAGCAGCTTAGGATTAACAGGGAGCTCCTACGAGCAGTACTTC. It yields the protein CASSLGLTGSSYEQYF.

The chain has TRBV5-1 and TRBJ2-2; 9 bases agree with TRBD1. The CDR3 consists of 15 residues. Per germline, CDR1 SGHRS and CDR2 YFSETQ. Losses at the gene ends were 0 bases for V and 7 bases for J; bases not matched to a gene: 4. This CDR3 is CASSLEQGAVGELFF. CDR3 coding DNA: TGCGCCAGCAGCTTGGAACAGGGGGCAGTCGGGGAGCTGTTTTTT.

The V call is TRBV6-1, the J call TRBJ1-1, with 8 bases matching TRBD1. CDR1 MNHNS and CDR2 SASEGT come from the germline V gene. The junction had 9 bases not matched to a gene; V was cut back by 7 bases and J by 5 bases. The CDR3 sequence is 14 residues long. The CDR3 DNA reads TGTGCCAGCAATAAGCAGGGGGCAGTTACTGAAGCTTTCTTT. Encoded protein: CASNKQGAVTEAFF.

For the CDR3, the DNA is TGTGCCAGCAGCTTAGGAGGACAGATAGGGGAGTCTTCACCCCTCCACTTT. Its translation is CASSLGGQIGESSPLHF. The J gene is TRBJ1-6, the V gene TRBV7-9; TRBD1 might be the D (6 bases). V lost 1 base to trimming and J lost 9 bases, with 19 bases between them. CDR3 length: 17 amino acids. From germline, CDR1 is SEHNR and CDR2 FQNEAQ (reference sequence).

This chain joins TRBV28 and TRBJ2-1; 10 nucleotides match TRBD2. Germline V CDR1 and CDR2: MDHEN, SYDVKM. This CDR3 has 17 residues. The V segment lost 5 bases and the J segment 8 bases; nucleotides outside the gene matches: 15. Here the CDR3 reads CASSPLSLAGGLDEQFF. CDR3 nucleotide sequence: TGTGCCAGCAGTCCCCTTTCGTTAGCGGGGGGCCTAGATGAGCAGTTCTTC.

This chain joins TRBV7-3 and TRBJ2-5; the match to TRBD2 covers 7 bases. The V gene's germline CDR1 is SGHTA and CDR2 FQGTGA. V was clipped by 4 bases and J by 7 bases; unmatched bases: 9. CDR3 size: 14 residues. CDR3 sequence reads: CASSSRGPGGTQYF. Written as DNA, the CDR3 is TGTGCCAGCAGCTCCCGAGGACCGGGGGGGACCCAGTACTTC.

This clone was counted only a few times. The chain couples TRBV6-1 to TRBJ1-1, with D unresolved. The CDR3 has 12 residues. Trimming shortened V by 7 bases and J by 3 bases, and 9 bases separated the two germline ends. Germline V gives CDR1 MNHNS, CDR2 SASEGT. The CDR3, as DNA: TGTGCCAGCACCCCCCCGTACACTGAAGCTTTCTTT. This codes for CASTPPYTEAFF.

The rearrangement uses TRBV18 and TRBJ1-1, with a possible D match to TRBD1 (5 bases). This CDR3 region has 16 residues. V was clipped by 0 bases and J by 4 bases, with 15 bases between them. CDR1 and CDR2 from the germline V gene are KGHSH and LQKENI. CDR3 sequence reads: CASSPPEGAGVTEAFF. CDR3 nucleotides: TGTGCCAGCTCACCACCTGAAGGGGCTGGTGTCACTGAAGCTTTCTTT.

The chain couples TRBV11-3 to TRBJ2-1; the match to TRBD1 covers 8 bases. Losses at the gene ends were 4 bases for V and 8 bases for J; bases not matched to a gene: 4. Looked up from germline, CDR1 is SGHNT and CDR2 is YENEEA. CDR3 length: 13 amino acids. The CDR3 loop reads CASSSGQADEQFF. The CDR3 nucleotides read TGTGCCAGCAGCTCGGGACAGGCGGATGAGCAGTTCTTC.